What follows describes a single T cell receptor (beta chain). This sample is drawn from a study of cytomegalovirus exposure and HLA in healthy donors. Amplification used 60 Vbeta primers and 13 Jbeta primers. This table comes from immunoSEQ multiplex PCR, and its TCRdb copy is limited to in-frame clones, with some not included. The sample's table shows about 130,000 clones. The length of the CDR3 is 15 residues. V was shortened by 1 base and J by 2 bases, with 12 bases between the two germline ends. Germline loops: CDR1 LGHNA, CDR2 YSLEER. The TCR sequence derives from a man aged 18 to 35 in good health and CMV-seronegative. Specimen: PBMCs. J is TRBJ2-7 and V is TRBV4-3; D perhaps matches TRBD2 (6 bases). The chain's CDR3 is CASSQGLGGAYEQYF. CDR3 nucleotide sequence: TGCGCCAGCAGCCAAGGGCTGGGGGGAGCCTACGAGCAGTACTTC.